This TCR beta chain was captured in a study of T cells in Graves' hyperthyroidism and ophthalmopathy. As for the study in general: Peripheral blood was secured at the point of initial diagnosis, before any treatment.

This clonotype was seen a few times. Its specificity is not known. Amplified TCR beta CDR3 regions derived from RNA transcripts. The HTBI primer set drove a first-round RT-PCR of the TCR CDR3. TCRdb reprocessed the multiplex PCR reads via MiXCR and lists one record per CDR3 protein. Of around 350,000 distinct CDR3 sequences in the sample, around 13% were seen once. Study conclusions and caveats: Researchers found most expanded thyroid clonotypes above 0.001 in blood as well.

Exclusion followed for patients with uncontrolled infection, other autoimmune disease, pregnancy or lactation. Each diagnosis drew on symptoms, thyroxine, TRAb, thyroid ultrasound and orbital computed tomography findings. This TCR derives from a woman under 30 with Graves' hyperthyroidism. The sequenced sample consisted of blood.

The chain's CDR3 is CASSQDPQYPSPLHF. Here the CDR3 DNA reads TGTGCCAGCAGCCAAGATCCCCAGTACCCCTCACCCCTCCACTTT. J is TRBJ1-6 and V is TRBV4-2; D is ambiguous. The CDR3 is 15 amino acids. Germline CDR1 is LGHNA and CDR2 is YNFKEQ. Trimming cost V 0 bases and J 10 bases, with 13 bases left between them.